This T cell receptor beta chain was sequenced during a study of T-cell reconstitution after alpha-beta-depleted transplantation in children. Unique molecular identifiers were built into the TCRbeta library. TCRdb used MiXCR to reprocess the PCR reads, holding one entry per CDR3 protein. The data show fewer than 700,000 distinct CDR3 sequences, about an eighth seen once. CDR1 and CDR2 (germline): SGDLS, YYNGEE. V lost 8 bases to trimming and J lost 6 bases; unmatched junction nucleotides: 15. The CDR3 loop spans 16 amino acids. The chain couples TRBV9 to TRBJ2-1; 9 positions agree with TRBD1. The starting material was PBMCs, mostly from graft donor cells, obtained 360 days after TCRalphabeta/CD19-depleted stem cell transplant. The sequence came from a male patient between 5 and 17 years old who had a stem cell transplant for acute myeloid leukemia, so the T cells may come from the graft donor. CDR3 sequence: CARITRDRAGRNEQFF. CDR3 coding DNA: TGTGCCAGAATTACCCGGGACAGGGCCGGCCGCAATGAGCAGTTCTTC.